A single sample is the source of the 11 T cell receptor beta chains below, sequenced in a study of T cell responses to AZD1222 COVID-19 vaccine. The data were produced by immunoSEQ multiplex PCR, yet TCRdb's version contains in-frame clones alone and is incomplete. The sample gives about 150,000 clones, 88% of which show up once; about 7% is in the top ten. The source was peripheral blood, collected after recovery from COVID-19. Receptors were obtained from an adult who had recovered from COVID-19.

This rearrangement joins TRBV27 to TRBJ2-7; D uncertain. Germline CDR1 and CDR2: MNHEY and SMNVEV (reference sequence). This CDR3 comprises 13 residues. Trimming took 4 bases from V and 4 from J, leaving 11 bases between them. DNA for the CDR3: TGTGCCAGCAGTTCCCAGGTCCCATACGAGCAGTACTTC. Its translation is CASSSQVPYEQYF.

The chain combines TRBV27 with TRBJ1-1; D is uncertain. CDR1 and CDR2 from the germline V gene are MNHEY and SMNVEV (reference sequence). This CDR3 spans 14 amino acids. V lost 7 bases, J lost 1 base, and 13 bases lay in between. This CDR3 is CASTSGTANTEAFF. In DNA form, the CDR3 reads TGTGCCAGCACGTCGGGAACAGCGAACACTGAAGCTTTCTTT.

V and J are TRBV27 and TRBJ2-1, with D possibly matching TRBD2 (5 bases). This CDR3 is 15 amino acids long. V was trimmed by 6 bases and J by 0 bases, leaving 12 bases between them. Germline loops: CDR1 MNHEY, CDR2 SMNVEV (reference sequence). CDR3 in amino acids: CASREAANSYNEQFF. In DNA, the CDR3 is TGTGCCAGCAGGGAGGCGGCCAACTCCTACAATGAGCAGTTCTTC.

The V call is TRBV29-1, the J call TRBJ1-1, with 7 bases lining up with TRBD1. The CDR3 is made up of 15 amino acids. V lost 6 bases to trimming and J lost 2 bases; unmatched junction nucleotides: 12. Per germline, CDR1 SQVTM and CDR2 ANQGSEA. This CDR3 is CSVATRGTANTEAFF. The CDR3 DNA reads TGCAGCGTGGCGACCCGCGGGACAGCTAACACTGAAGCTTTCTTT.

The CDR3 DNA reads as TGTGCCAGCAGCTCGGACGGGACAACTGGAAACACCATATATTTT. The encoded protein is CASSSDGTTGNTIYF. The chain employs TRBV11-1 and TRBJ1-3, with D perhaps TRBD1 (6 bases). Germline CDR1 reads SGHAT; CDR2 reads FQDESV (reference sequence). Trimming cost V 4 bases and J 2 bases, with 12 bases left between them. The CDR3 totals 15 residues.

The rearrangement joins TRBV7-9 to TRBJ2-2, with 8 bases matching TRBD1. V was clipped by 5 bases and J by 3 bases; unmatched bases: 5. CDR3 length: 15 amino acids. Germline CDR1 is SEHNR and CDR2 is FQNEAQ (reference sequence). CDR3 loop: CASSSRGPYTGELFF. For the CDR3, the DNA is TGTGCCAGCAGCAGCAGGGGGCCGTACACCGGGGAGCTGTTTTTT.

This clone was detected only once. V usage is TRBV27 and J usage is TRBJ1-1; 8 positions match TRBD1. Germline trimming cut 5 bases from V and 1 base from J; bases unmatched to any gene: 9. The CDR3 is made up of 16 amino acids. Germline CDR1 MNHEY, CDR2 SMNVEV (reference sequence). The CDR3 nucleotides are TGTGCCAGCAGTCAAATAACCGGGACAGGGAACACTGAAGCTTTCTTT. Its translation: CASSQITGTGNTEAFF.

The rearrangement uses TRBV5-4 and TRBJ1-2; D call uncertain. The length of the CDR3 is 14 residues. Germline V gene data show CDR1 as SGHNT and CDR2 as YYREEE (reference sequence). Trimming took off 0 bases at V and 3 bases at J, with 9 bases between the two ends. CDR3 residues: CASSLGQEYYGYTF. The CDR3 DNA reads TGTGCCAGCAGCTTGGGGCAGGAATACTATGGCTACACCTTC. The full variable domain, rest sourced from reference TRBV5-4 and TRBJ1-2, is ETGVTQSPTHLIKTRGQQVTLRCSSQSGHNTVSWYQQALGQGPQFIFQYYREEENGRGNFPPRFSGLQFPNYSSELNVNALELDDSALYLCASSLGQEYYGYTFGSGTRLTVV.

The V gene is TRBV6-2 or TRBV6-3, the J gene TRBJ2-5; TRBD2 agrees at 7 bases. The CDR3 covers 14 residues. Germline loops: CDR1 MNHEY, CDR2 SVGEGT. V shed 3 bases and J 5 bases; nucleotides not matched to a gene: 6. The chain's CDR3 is CASSYGQGGETQYF. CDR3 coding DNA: TGTGCCAGCAGTTATGGGCAGGGAGGGGAGACCCAGTACTTC.

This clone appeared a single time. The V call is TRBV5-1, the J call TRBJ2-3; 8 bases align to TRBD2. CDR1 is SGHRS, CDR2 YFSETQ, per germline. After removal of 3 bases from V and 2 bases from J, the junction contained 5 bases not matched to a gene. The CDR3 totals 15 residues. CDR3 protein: CASSSTSGFTDTQYF. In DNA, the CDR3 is TGCGCCAGCAGCTCAACTAGCGGATTCACAGATACGCAGTATTTT.

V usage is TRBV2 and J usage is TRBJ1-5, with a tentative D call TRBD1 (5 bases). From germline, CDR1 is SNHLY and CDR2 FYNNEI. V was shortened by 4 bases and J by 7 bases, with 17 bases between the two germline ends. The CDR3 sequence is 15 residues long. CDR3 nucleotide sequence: TGTGCCAGCAGTGTAGGGGCCGCCCCCGGGCAGCCCCAGCATTTT. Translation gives CASSVGAAPGQPQHF.